This TCR beta chain was identified during a study of neurological immune-mediated disorders. General study findings and limits: The repertoires of 18 of 34 multiple sclerosis patients were placed by phylogenetic grouping in a single related-CDR3 cluster, which may be a signature. The level of TCR clonal expansion was highest in patients with HTLV-1-associated myelopathy and lowest in multiple sclerosis, where it fell below the level seen in healthy controls. Expanded clones shared no identical CDR3 amino acid sequences across subjects, which suggested private TCR-beta repertoires in all groups.

Trimming pared 1 base from V and 6 bases from J, leaving 13 bases between. The CDR3 is 15 residues long. CDR1 and CDR2 (germline): SEHNR, FQNEAQ (reference sequence). TCRdb re-called the 5' RACE reads through MiXCR, storing one row per CDR3 protein. The sample lists 80,000 to 85,000 distinct CDR3 sequences, about 2.5% seen once, with roughly 1.1% in the top ten. The table lists this clonotype with many counts. Its cognate antigen is unknown. This rearrangement joins TRBV7-9 to TRBJ2-1; D is uncertain. The TCR was taken from a woman under 40 with multiple sclerosis. The sequenced sample was PBMCs. CDR3 nucleotide sequence: TGTGCCAGCAGCTTAGGTATGTGGCAGCCCAATGAGCAGTTCTTC. Translation: CASSLGMWQPNEQFF.